This paragraph covers one TCR beta chain sequence. Clones were sequenced by immunoSEQ multiplex PCR, and TCRdb holds only the in-frame ones, with some missing. Of 75,000 to 95,000 clones in the sample, roughly 90% were seen once. Germline CDR1 reads SGHVS; CDR2 reads FNYEAQ. V shed 5 bases, J shed 4 bases, and the junction held 4 bases outside the gene matches. This CDR3 contains 15 residues. This sample was included in a study of T cell changes during pregnancy in multiple sclerosis. This receptor was obtained from a female donor with multiple sclerosis, enrolled in a pregnancy study. This material consisted of peripheral blood, taken before pregnancy. The chain couples TRBV7-6 to TRBJ2-2; TRBD2 agrees at 10 bases. The CDR3 spells CASSRSGRVTGELFF. In DNA form, the CDR3 reads TGTGCCAGCAGCCGGAGCGGGAGGGTCACCGGGGAGCTGTTTTTT.